The text below deals with one TCR beta chain. Unique molecular identifiers were used in preparing the TCRbeta library. TCRdb recomputed calls from the PCR reads with MiXCR, one row per CDR3 protein. This sample has more than 450,000 distinct CDR3 sequences, with approximately 16% found just once. The data belong to a study of T-cell reconstitution after alpha-beta-depleted transplantation in children. The CDR3 is made up of 19 amino acids. Germline-derived CDR1 and CDR2 are MGHRA and YSYEKL. The trim removed 2 bases at V and 6 bases at J, leaving 20 bases unmatched. The sequence was obtained from a human donor who donated a stem cell graft to a child with acute lymphoblastic leukemia. This sample comprised PBMCs from the stem cell graft donor, obtained from the stem cell graft. This chain links TRBV4-1 with TRBJ2-5, with 8 bases lining up with TRBD1. The CDR3 loop is CASSQSRLQRQGIQQTQYF. CDR3 coding DNA: TGCGCCAGCAGCCAATCTCGCTTGCAGAGACAGGGGATACAACAGACCCAGTACTTC.